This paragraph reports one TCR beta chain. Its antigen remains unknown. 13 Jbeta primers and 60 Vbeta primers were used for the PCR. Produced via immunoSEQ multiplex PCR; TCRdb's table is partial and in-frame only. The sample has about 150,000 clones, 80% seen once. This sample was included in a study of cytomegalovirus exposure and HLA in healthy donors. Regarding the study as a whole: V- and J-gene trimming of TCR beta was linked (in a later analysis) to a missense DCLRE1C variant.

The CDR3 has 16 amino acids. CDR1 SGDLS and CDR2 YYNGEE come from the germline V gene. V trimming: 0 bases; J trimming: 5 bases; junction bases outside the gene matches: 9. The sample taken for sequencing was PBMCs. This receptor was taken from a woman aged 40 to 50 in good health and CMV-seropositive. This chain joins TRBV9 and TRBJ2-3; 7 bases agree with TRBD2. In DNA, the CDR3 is TGTGCCAGCAGCGTAGGGGCAGGGAGGGTGGGAGATACGCAGTATTTT. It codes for CASSVGAGRVGDTQYF.